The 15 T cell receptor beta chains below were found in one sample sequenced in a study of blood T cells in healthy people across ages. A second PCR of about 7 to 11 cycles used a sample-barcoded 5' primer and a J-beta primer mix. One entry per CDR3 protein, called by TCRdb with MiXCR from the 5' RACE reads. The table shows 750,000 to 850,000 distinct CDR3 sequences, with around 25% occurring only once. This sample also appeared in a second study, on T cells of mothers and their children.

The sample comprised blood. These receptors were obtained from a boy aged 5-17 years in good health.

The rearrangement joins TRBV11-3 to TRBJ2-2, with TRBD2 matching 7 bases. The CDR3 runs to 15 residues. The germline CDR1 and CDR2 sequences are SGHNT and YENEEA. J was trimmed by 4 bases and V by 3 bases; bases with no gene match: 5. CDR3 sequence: CASSLGGEATGELFF. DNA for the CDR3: TGTGCCAGCAGCTTGGGGGGGGAGGCCACCGGGGAGCTGTTTTTT.

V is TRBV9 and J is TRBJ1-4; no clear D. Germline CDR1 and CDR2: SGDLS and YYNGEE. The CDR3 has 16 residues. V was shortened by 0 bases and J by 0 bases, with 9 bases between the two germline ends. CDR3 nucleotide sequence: TGTGCCAGCAGCGTAGGGGGTTCGGCAACTAATGAAAAACTGTTTTTT. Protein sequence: CASSVGGSATNEKLFF.

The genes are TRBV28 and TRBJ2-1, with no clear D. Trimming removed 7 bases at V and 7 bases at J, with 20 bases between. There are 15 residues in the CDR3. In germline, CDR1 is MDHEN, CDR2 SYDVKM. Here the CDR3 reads CASTTWSAIGNEQFF. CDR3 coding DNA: TGTGCCAGCACCACGTGGAGTGCAATAGGAAATGAGCAGTTCTTC. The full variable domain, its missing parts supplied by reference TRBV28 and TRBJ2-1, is DVKVTQSSRYLVKRTGEKVFLECVQDMDHENMFWYRQDPGLGLRLIYFSYDVKMKEKGDIPEGYSVSREKKERFSLILESASTNQTSMYLCASTTWSAIGNEQFFGPGTRLTVL.

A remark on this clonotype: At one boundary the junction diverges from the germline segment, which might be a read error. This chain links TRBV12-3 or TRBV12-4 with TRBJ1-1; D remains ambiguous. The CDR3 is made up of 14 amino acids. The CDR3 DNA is TGTGCCAGCACCCCGGCAAAGCGGAACACCGAAGCTTTCTTT. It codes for CASTPAKRNTEAFF.

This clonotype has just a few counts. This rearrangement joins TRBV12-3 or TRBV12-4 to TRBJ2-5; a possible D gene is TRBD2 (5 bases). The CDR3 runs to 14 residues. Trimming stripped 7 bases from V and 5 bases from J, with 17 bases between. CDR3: CASTVGSLRETQYF. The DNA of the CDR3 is TGTGCCAGCACCGTGGGGAGCCTGAGGGAGACCCAGTACTTC.

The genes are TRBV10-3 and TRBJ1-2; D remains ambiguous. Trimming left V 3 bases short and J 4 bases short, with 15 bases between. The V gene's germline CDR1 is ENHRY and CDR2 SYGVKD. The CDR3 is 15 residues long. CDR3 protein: CAISETPPSSYGYTF. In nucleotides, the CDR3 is TGTGCCATCAGTGAAACTCCCCCAAGCTCCTATGGCTACACCTTC.

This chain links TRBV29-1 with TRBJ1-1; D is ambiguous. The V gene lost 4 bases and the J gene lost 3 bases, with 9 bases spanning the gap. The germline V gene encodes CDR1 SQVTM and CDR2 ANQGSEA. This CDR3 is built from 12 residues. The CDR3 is CSVAARDTEAFF. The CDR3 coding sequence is TGCAGCGTTGCGGCGAGGGACACTGAAGCTTTCTTT.

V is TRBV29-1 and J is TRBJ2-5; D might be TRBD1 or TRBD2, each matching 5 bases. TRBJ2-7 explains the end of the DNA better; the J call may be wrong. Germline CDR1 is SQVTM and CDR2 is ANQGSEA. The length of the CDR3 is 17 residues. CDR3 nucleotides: TGCAGCGTTGAAGACCTCGTGAGGGGTCAGGTACCCTACGAGCAGTACTTC. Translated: CSVEDLVRGQVPYEQYF.

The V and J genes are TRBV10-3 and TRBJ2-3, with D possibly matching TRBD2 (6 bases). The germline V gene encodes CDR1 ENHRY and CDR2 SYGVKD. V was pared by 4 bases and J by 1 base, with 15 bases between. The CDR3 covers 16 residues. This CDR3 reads CAISVGSGYGTDTQYF. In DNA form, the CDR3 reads TGTGCCATCAGTGTCGGGAGCGGATACGGCACAGATACGCAGTATTTT.

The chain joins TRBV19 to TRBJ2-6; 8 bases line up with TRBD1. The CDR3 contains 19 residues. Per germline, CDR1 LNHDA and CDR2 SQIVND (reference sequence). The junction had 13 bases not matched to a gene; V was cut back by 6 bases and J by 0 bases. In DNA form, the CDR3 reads TGTGCCAGTAGCGGGTGGGTTGCAGGGGGCAGCTCTGGGGCCAACGTCCTGACTTTC. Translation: CASSGWVAGGSSGANVLTF.

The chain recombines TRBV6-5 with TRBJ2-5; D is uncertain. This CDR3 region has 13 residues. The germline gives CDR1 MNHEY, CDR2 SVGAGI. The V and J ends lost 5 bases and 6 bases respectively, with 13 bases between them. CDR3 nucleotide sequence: TGTGCCAGCAGTGGTGGCGTAGGGCAGACCCAGTACTTC. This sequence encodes CASSGGVGQTQYF.

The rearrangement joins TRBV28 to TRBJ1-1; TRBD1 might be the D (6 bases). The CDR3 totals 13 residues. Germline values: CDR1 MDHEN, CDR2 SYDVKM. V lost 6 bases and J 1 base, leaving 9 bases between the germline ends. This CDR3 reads CASRVRGNTEAFF. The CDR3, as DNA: TGTGCCAGCAGGGTCAGGGGGAACACTGAAGCTTTCTTT. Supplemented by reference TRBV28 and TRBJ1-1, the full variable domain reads DVKVTQSSRYLVKRTGEKVFLECVQDMDHENMFWYRQDPGLGLRLIYFSYDVKMKEKGDIPEGYSVSREKKERFSLILESASTNQTSMYLCASRVRGNTEAFFGQGTRLTVV.

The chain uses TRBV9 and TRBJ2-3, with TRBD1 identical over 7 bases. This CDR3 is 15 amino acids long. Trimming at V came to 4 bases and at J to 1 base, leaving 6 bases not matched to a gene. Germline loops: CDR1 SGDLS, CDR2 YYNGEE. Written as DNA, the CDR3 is TGTGCCAGCAGCCACAGGGGCCGGGGCACAGATACGCAGTATTTT. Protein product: CASSHRGRGTDTQYF.

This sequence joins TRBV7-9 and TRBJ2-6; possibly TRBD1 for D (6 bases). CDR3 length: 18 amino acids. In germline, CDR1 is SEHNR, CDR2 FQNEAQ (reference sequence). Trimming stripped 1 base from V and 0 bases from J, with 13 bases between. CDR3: CASSLGGQRRSGANVLTF. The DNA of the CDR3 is TGTGCCAGCAGCTTAGGAGGACAGCGTCGCTCTGGGGCCAACGTCCTGACTTTC.

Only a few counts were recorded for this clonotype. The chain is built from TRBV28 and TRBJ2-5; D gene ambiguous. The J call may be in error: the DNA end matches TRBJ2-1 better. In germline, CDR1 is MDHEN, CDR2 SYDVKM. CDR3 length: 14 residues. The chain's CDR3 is CASSRQVWYNEQFF. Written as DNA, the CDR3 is TGTGCCAGCAGTCGTCAGGTTTGGTACAATGAGCAGTTCTTC.